The clone carrying this T cell receptor beta chain was detected only a few times. No antigen is known for it. Germline CDR1 reads WSHSY; CDR2 reads SAAADI. CDR3 length: 14 amino acids. V lost 4 bases and J lost 4, with 13 bases in between. The data stem from a study of cytomegalovirus exposure and HLA in healthy donors. General study points: Association of approximately 16,000 TCR beta sequences with HLA alleles was found at 0.05 false discovery rate in a later analysis. Several top significant clusters appeared, in a later analysis, to be linked to common viral pathogens. According to an earlier analysis, most TCR beta V segments yielded productive rearrangements about 87% or about 30% of the time.

The PCR contained 60 Vbeta and 13 Jbeta primers. The repertoire was sequenced with immunoSEQ multiplex PCR; TCRdb's copy has only in-frame clones and lacks some. The data contain roughly 250,000 clones, 84% of them singletons. The sequenced sample consisted of PBMCs. The J gene is TRBJ1-1, the V gene TRBV10-2; the D gene is possibly TRBD1 (5 bases). This clonotype originated in a woman aged 40 to 50 in good health and CMV-seropositive. CDR3 loop: CASSGGEETTEAFF. Written as DNA, the CDR3 is TGCGCCAGCAGTGGAGGGGAGGAGACCACTGAAGCTTTCTTT.